The 16 T cell receptor beta chains listed next were all sequenced from one sample in a study of CD8+ T cells in alopecia areata. Extracted RNA was reverse transcribed into cDNA, the sequencing template. Sequenced by immunoSEQ multiplex PCR; TCRdb stores in-frame clones only, minus some. The table has around 270,000 clones, about three fifths seen once. The treatment: oral pan-JAK inhibitor, 5-10 mg twice daily. Here the sequenced sample was CD4+ T cells sorted from blood, taken at week 24, from a patient treated with tofacitinib. The origin of the receptors is a human donor with alopecia areata.

The chain joins TRBV10-3 to TRBJ1-5; TRBD1 matches at 7 bases. The CDR3 is 15 residues long. The trim removed 6 bases at V and 0 bases at J, leaving 5 bases unmatched. Germline CDR1 and CDR2: ENHRY and SYGVKD. The CDR3 DNA reads as TGTGCCATCAGCCGGACAGGCCCTAGCAATCAGCCCCAGCATTTT. It translates to CAISRTGPSNQPQHF.

This chain connects TRBV29-1 to TRBJ1-5; TRBD1 is a possible D gene (6 bases). Germline CDR1 SQVTM, CDR2 ANQGSEA. The CDR3 is made up of 13 amino acids. V was cut by 5 bases and J by 6 bases, with 14 bases left in between. CDR3 DNA: TGCAGCGTTAGTGGGGGGCGCGGTCAGCCCCAGCATTTT. It encodes CSVSGGRGQPQHF.

This rearrangement joins TRBV29-1 to TRBJ2-1; D is undetermined. In germline, CDR1 is SQVTM, CDR2 ANQGSEA. V lost 1 base to trimming and J lost 2 bases, with 12 bases between them. CDR3 length: 15 amino acids. The CDR3 is CSVEALGLAYNEQFF. DNA of the CDR3: TGCAGCGTTGAAGCGCTAGGTTTAGCCTACAATGAGCAGTTCTTC.

This clone was picked up one time. V and J are TRBV18 and TRBJ1-5; TRBD1 agrees at 7 bases. Germline assignment: CDR1 KGHSH and CDR2 LQKENI. This CDR3 comprises 15 residues. V dropped 3 bases and J dropped 3; count of bases not matched to a gene: 5. CDR3 sequence (DNA): TGTGCCAGCTCACCTGGGACAGCTTCCAATCAGCCCCAGCATTTT. The encoded protein is CASSPGTASNQPQHF. Drawing the rest from reference TRBV18 and TRBJ1-5, the complete variable domain is NAGVMQNPRHLVRRRGQEARLRCSPMKGHSHVYWYRQLPEEGLKFMVYLQKENIIDESGMPKERFSAEFPKEGPSILRIQQVVRGDSAAYFCASSPGTASNQPQHFGDGTRLSIL.

V usage is TRBV4-1 and J usage is TRBJ2-3; unclear D gene. This CDR3 contains 13 residues. Germline V gene sequence: CDR1 MGHRA, CDR2 YSYEKL. V lost 1 base and J 4 bases, leaving 6 bases between the germline ends. The CDR3 reads CASSQGEPDTQYF. The DNA for the CDR3 is TGCGCCAGCAGCCAAGGTGAACCAGATACGCAGTATTTT.

This sequence joins TRBV30 and TRBJ2-5; D perhaps matches TRBD1 (5 bases). Germline V gene data show CDR1 as GTSNPN and CDR2 as SVGIG (reference sequence). V lost 4 bases to trimming and J lost 7 bases, with 16 bases between them. The CDR3 contains 13 residues. CDR3 loop: CAWTAPAQGTQYF. In DNA form, the CDR3 reads TGTGCCTGGACCGCCCCGGCCCAGGGGACCCAGTACTTC.

The CDR3 DNA sequence: TGTGCCAGCAGTCTGAGGGAAAGGGACACTGAAGCTTTCTTT. This translates into CASSLRERDTEAFF. The rearrangement uses TRBV4-2 and TRBJ1-1; D gene uncertain. Germline V lookup: CDR1 LGHNA, CDR2 YNFKEQ. V lost 6 bases and J lost 3, with 14 bases in between. The CDR3 covers 14 residues.

The gene calls are TRBV30 and TRBJ2-2, with D unresolved. V shed 3 bases and J shed 3 bases, with 11 bases lying between them. This CDR3 spans 14 amino acids. The germline V gene has CDR1 GTSNPN and CDR2 SVGIG (reference sequence). CDR3: CAWRKTLDTGELFF. In DNA form, the CDR3 reads TGTGCCTGGAGAAAGACCCTAGACACCGGGGAGCTGTTTTTT.

V usage is TRBV7-2 and J usage is TRBJ2-3; 13 bases are shared with TRBD2. The CDR3 totals 19 residues. Germline V gene sequence: CDR1 SGHTA, CDR2 FQGNSA. The junction had 10 bases not matched to a gene; V was cut back by 0 bases and J by 4 bases. The DNA of the CDR3 is TGTGCCAGCAGCTTAGCGATGAGACTAGCGGGGGGAAGGGCAGATACGCAGTATTTT. The encoded protein is CASSLAMRLAGGRADTQYF. The entire variable domain, with the rest obtained from reference TRBV7-2 and TRBJ2-3, is as follows: GAGVSQSPSNKVTEKGKDVELRCDPISGHTALYWYRQSLGQGLEFLIYFQGNSAPDKSGLPSDRFSAERTGGSVSTLTIQRTQQEDSAVYLCASSLAMRLAGGRADTQYFGPGTRLTVL.

The chain has TRBV5-1 and TRBJ1-4; the D gene is possibly TRBD1 (6 bases). Per germline, CDR1 SGHRS and CDR2 YFSETQ. With 5 bases removed from V and 10 bases from J, the gap between germline ends came to 24 bases. The CDR3 spans 16 residues. As DNA, the CDR3 is TGCGCCAGCAGTTACAGGGAAATGGGCGGACGCAGAAAACTGTTTTTT. Translated: CASSYREMGGRRKLFF.

This chain joins TRBV6-5 and TRBJ1-2; D is possibly TRBD1 (5 bases). Germline CDR1 is MNHEY and CDR2 is SVGAGI. Trimming took off 2 bases at V and 2 bases at J, with 9 bases between the two ends. The CDR3 loop spans 14 amino acids. In DNA, the CDR3 is TGTGCCAGCAGTTACCAGGGCAGCAACTATGGCTACACCTTC. Protein product: CASSYQGSNYGYTF.

The sample holds one count of this clone. The rearrangement joins TRBV5-1 to TRBJ1-5, with D perhaps matching TRBD1 (6 bases). CDR3 length equals 15 residues. Deletions cut 0 bases from V and 6 bases from J, with 13 bases between. Germline V CDR1 and CDR2: SGHRS, YFSETQ. The CDR3 here is CASSLDRGSGQPQHF. DNA for the CDR3: TGCGCCAGCAGCTTGGATAGGGGGTCGGGTCAGCCCCAGCATTTT.

This clone was recorded a few times. Within the sample, other DNA sequences also encode this same CDR3. The chain links TRBV7-2 to TRBJ1-1; D perhaps matches TRBD1 (6 bases). The CDR3 totals 14 residues. V was pared by 1 base and J by 5 bases, with 11 bases between. Germline V gene lookup returns CDR1 SGHTA and CDR2 FQGNSA. The chain's CDR3 is CASSLVGGDTEAFF. CDR3 nucleotides: TGTGCCAGCAGCTTAGTAGGGGGGGATACTGAAGCTTTCTTT. The full variable domain, its missing parts supplied by reference TRBV7-2 and TRBJ1-1, is GAGVSQSPSNKVTEKGKDVELRCDPISGHTALYWYRQSLGQGLEFLIYFQGNSAPDKSGLPSDRFSAERTGGSVSTLTIQRTQQEDSAVYLCASSLVGGDTEAFFGQGTRLTVV.

The rearrangement joins TRBV5-1 to TRBJ2-7; 9 nucleotides agree with TRBD2. There are 16 residues in the CDR3. With V trimmed by 4 bases and J by 2 bases, 10 bases remained unmatched. Germline values: CDR1 SGHRS, CDR2 YFSETQ. CDR3 in amino acids: CASSLPPRGGAYEQYF. CDR3 DNA sequence: TGCGCCAGCAGCCTCCCGCCCCGCGGGGGGGCCTACGAGCAGTACTTC.

The rearrangement uses TRBV11-2 and TRBJ2-2; TRBD1 is a possible D gene (6 bases). Trimming shortened V by 2 bases and J by 2 bases, and 12 bases separated the two germline ends. Germline loops: CDR1 SGHAT, CDR2 FQNNGV. The CDR3 totals 16 residues. CDR3 coding DNA: TGTGCCAGCAGCTTATCGGGCAGGGGAAACACCGGGGAGCTGTTTTTT. Its protein is CASSLSGRGNTGELFF.

The chain has TRBV5-6 and TRBJ1-1; possible D gene TRBD1, 6 bases. This CDR3 region has 17 residues. Germline loops: CDR1 SGHDT, CDR2 YYEEEE. The germline V and J ends were trimmed by 4 bases and 2 bases, with 21 bases remaining between them. The CDR3 DNA reads as TGTGCCAGCAGCCCAGAGGTAACAGGGCCCAAAAACACTGAAGCTTTCTTT. Protein sequence: CASSPEVTGPKNTEAFF. The whole variable domain, filled in from reference TRBV5-6 and TRBJ1-1, reads DAGVTQSPTHLIKTRGQQVTLRCSPKSGHDTVSWYQQALGQGPQFIFQYYEEEERQRGNFPDRFSGHQFPNYSSELNVNALLLGDSALYLCASSPEVTGPKNTEAFFGQGTRLTVV.